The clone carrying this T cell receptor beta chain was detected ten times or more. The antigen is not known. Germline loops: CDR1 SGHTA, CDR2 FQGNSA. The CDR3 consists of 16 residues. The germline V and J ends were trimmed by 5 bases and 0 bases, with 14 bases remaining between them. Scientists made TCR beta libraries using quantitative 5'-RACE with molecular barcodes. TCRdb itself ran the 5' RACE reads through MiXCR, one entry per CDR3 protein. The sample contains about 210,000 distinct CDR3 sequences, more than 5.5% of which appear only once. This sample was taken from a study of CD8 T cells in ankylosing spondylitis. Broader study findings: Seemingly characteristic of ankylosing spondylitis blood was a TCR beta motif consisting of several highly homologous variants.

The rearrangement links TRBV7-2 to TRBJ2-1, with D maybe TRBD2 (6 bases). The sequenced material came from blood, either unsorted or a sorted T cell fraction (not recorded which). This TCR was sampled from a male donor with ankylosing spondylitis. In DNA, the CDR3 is TGTGCCAGCAGCAAGATCGGGGGAAGCTCCTACAATGAGCAGTTCTTC. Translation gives CASSKIGGSSYNEQFF.